The 17 T cell receptor beta chains given below trace back to one sample, sequenced in a study of cytomegalovirus exposure and HLA in healthy donors. Primers included in the PCR were 60 Vbeta and 13 Jbeta primers. TCRdb's copy holds only in-frame clones and misses some; the assay was immunoSEQ multiplex PCR. The sample includes about 200,000 clones, more than 70% of them seen just once. Material: PBMCs. The receptor source for this set is a woman aged 40 to 55 in good health and CMV-seronegative.

This chain joins TRBV5-6 and TRBJ1-1, with 8 bases fitting TRBD1. CDR1 and CDR2 from the germline V gene are SGHDT and YYEEEE. V was clipped by 1 base and J by 6 bases; unmatched bases: 8. This CDR3 comprises 15 residues. The CDR3 here is CASSLLTGAQSEAFF. CDR3 DNA: TGTGCCAGCAGCTTGTTGACAGGGGCGCAGTCTGAAGCTTTCTTT. Using reference TRBV5-6 and TRBJ1-1 for the parts outside the CDR3, the full variable domain is DAGVTQSPTHLIKTRGQQVTLRCSPKSGHDTVSWYQQALGQGPQFIFQYYEEEERQRGNFPDRFSGHQFPNYSSELNVNALLLGDSALYLCASSLLTGAQSEAFFGQGTRLTVV.

This chain uses TRBV11-2 with TRBJ1-5; D ambiguous. CDR3 size: 14 residues. V shed 0 bases and J shed 7 bases, with 10 bases lying between them. Germline V gene sequence: CDR1 SGHAT, CDR2 FQNNGV. CDR3: CASSLDGGSQPQHF. DNA for the CDR3: TGTGCCAGCAGCTTAGATGGAGGGAGCCAGCCCCAGCATTTT.

The chain is built from TRBV19 and TRBJ1-1; D possibly corresponds to TRBD1 (5 bases). Trimming pared 8 bases from V and 5 bases from J, leaving 18 bases between. The germline gives CDR1 LNHDA, CDR2 SQIVND (reference sequence). The CDR3 sequence is 14 residues long. The CDR3 DNA follows: TGTGCCAGTTGCTATGGAAGGGGAAGGACTGAAGCTTTCTTT. Translating gives CASCYGRGRTEAFF.

CDR3 coding DNA: TGTGCCAGTAGTATATTGGACAGGGTCAGCACTGAAGCTTTCTTT. Protein: CASSILDRVSTEAFF. The V call is TRBV19, the J call TRBJ1-1, with 8 bases that match TRBD1. Germline trimming cut 2 bases from V and 4 bases from J; bases unmatched to any gene: 6. The CDR3 totals 15 residues. Germline-derived CDR1 and CDR2 are LNHDA and SQIVND (reference sequence).

This CDR3 reads CASSPRTGKGGELFF. In DNA, the CDR3 is TGCGCCAGCAGCCCTCGGACAGGGAAGGGGGGGGAGCTGTTTTTT. V gene TRBV5-1 combines with J gene TRBJ2-2; TRBD1 matches at 8 bases. The V segment lost 4 bases and the J segment 8 bases; nucleotides outside the gene matches: 10. CDR3 length: 15 residues. CDR1 is SGHRS and CDR2 is YFSETQ in the germline V gene.

This chain connects TRBV28 to TRBJ2-5; TRBD2 matches at 9 bases. The length of the CDR3 is 16 residues. The ends lost 3 bases at V and 4 bases at J; junction bases unmatched: 9. Germline loops: CDR1 MDHEN, CDR2 SYDVKM. The CDR3 sequence: CASSFGSGGAGETQYF. CDR3 sequence (DNA): TGTGCCAGCAGTTTCGGTAGCGGGGGAGCTGGAGAGACCCAGTACTTC.

The CDR3 DNA follows: TGTGCCAGCCAACGTAGGACTAGCGGGAACGATGAGCAGTTCTTC. This gives the protein CASQRRTSGNDEQFF. The chain joins TRBV13 to TRBJ2-1, with TRBD2 matching 12 bases. J gave up 8 bases and V 8 bases, and 10 bases lay outside the gene matches. The CDR3 sequence is 15 residues long. Germline CDR1 PRHDT, CDR2 FYEKMQ (reference sequence). The entire variable domain, with the rest obtained from reference TRBV13 and TRBJ2-1, is as follows: AAGVIQSPRHLIKEKRETATLKCYPIPRHDTVYWYQQGPGQDPQFLISFYEKMQSDKGSIPDRFSAQQFSDYHSELNMSSLELGDSALYFCASQRRTSGNDEQFFGPGTRLTVL.

The genes are TRBV28 and TRBJ2-2; 10 bases are a match to TRBD2. Losses at the gene ends were 4 bases for V and 2 bases for J; bases not matched to a gene: 10. The germline V gene encodes CDR1 MDHEN and CDR2 SYDVKM. CDR3 length: 18 residues. CDR3: CASSWASGSSFNTGELFF. The DNA for the CDR3 is TGTGCCAGCAGTTGGGCTAGCGGGAGTAGTTTCAACACCGGGGAGCTGTTTTTT.

The V and J genes are TRBV14 and TRBJ2-4; D is unclear. The CDR3 extends over 15 amino acids. V was shortened by 0 bases and J by 8 bases, with 14 bases between the two germline ends. Looked up from germline, CDR1 is SGHDN and CDR2 is FVKESK. CDR3 DNA: TGTGCCAGCAGCCAAGAACTTGGCGGTGTGGACATTCAGTACTTC. Translated, it gives CASSQELGGVDIQYF.

In DNA, the CDR3 is TGTGCCAGCAGCGATGGGACAGGGGTAGGTGAAAAACTGTTTTTT. This translates into CASSDGTGVGEKLFF. V usage is TRBV9 and J usage is TRBJ1-4; 10 positions agree with TRBD1. Trimming took 3 bases from V and 7 from J; bases not matched to a gene: 6. The CDR3 loop spans 15 amino acids. Germline V lookup: CDR1 SGDLS, CDR2 YYNGEE.

The chain links TRBV19 to TRBJ1-1; 8 bases are shared with TRBD1. Trimming at V came to 5 bases and at J to 4 bases, leaving 12 bases not matched to a gene. Germline CDR1 is LNHDA and CDR2 is SQIVND (reference sequence). The CDR3 runs to 16 residues. In nucleotides, the CDR3 is TGTGCCAGTAGTTGGGGGGCAGGGGGCAGGGTCACTGAAGCTTTCTTT. Translated, it gives CASSWGAGGRVTEAFF.

This clone occurred once. The sample has other DNA sequences that encode this CDR3 too. V and J are TRBV30 and TRBJ2-5; 7 bases fit TRBD1. Germline CDR1 is GTSNPN and CDR2 is SVGIG (reference sequence). After removal of 2 bases from V and 7 bases from J, the junction contained 1 base not matched to a gene. The CDR3 covers 11 residues. Here the CDR3 DNA reads TGTGCCTGGAGTCCAGGGGGGACCCAGTACTTC. Translating gives CAWSPGGTQYF.

The chain recombines TRBV7-9 with TRBJ2-3; the match to TRBD2 covers 7 bases. CDR1 SEHNR and CDR2 FQNEAQ come from the germline V gene (reference sequence). This CDR3 comprises 15 residues. V lost 1 base and J lost 1; bases outside the gene matches: 2. CDR3 nucleotides: TGTGCCAGCAGCTTAGTGGGGGGGGGCACAGATACGCAGTATTTT. Translation: CASSLVGGGTDTQYF.

This clone has just one count. The CDR3, as DNA: TGTGCCAGCAGCCTTGCTGTCCAGAACATCTATGGCTACACCTTC. Translation: CASSLAVQNIYGYTF. The chain combines TRBV6-5 with TRBJ1-2; no definite D call. From germline, CDR1 is MNHEY and CDR2 SVGAGI. The germline V and J ends were trimmed by 6 bases and 4 bases, with 18 bases remaining between them. The length of the CDR3 is 15 residues.

The chain employs TRBV7-2 and TRBJ1-2; 7 nucleotides align to TRBD1. The CDR3 contains 15 residues. Germline CDR1 is SGHTA and CDR2 is FQGNSA. Trimming took 5 bases from V and 0 from J; bases not matched to a gene: 6. CDR3: CASSDTGEANYGYTF. The CDR3 region has the DNA TGTGCCAGCAGCGATACAGGGGAGGCTAACTATGGCTACACCTTC.

The chain is built from TRBV7-9 and TRBJ2-5, with 8 bases lining up with TRBD1. V shed 5 bases, J shed 4 bases, and the junction held 6 bases outside the gene matches. The CDR3 consists of 14 residues. Germline lookup yields CDR1 SEHNR and CDR2 FQNEAQ (reference sequence). CDR3 nucleotide sequence: TGTGCCAGCAGCGCAGGACAGGGCCGAGAGACCCAGTACTTC. It encodes CASSAGQGRETQYF.

The chain employs TRBV18 and TRBJ2-1; 15 nucleotides align to TRBD2. V lost 4 bases to trimming and J lost 4 bases; unmatched junction nucleotides: 8. The CDR3 contains 18 residues. Germline-derived CDR1 and CDR2 are KGHSH and LQKENI. The CDR3 loop is CASSLWTSGRVSYNEQFF. The CDR3 DNA sequence: TGTGCCAGCTCACTGTGGACTAGCGGGAGGGTCTCATACAATGAGCAGTTCTTC.